This T cell receptor (beta chain) is from a study of shared clonotypes between healthy human individuals. The input for sorted-subset replicate PCRs was around 0.2 ug DNA, approximately 30,000 T cell genomes. Methods used by the authors: Junction-only sequences produced by ImmunoSEQ had no quality scores, so filtering differed. Produced via immunoSEQ multiplex PCR; TCRdb's table is partial and in-frame only. V and J calls plus clone size are reproduced from that table; the DNA served to infer D and trimming. The sample consists of roughly 2.5 million clones, around 94% of them appearing once. The sequencing input was naive CD4+ T cells sorted from blood. Subset here: CD45RA+ positively selected. The receptor was isolated from a man aged 18-30 years in good health.

The CDR3 nucleotides read TGTGCCAGCAGCTTGGTGGGGGAGCTCAGCGAGCAGTACTTC. It codes for CASSLVGELSEQYF. The genes are TRBV5-4 and TRBJ2-7; D may correspond to TRBD1 or TRBD2 (5 bases each). Germline loops: CDR1 SGHNT, CDR2 YYREEE (reference sequence). CDR3 length equals 14 residues. The germline V and J ends were trimmed by 0 bases and 6 bases, with 13 bases remaining between them.